The next 23 T cell receptor beta chains were all read from a single sample in a study of blood T cell repertoires in COVID-19. The repertoire was sequenced with immunoSEQ multiplex PCR; TCRdb's copy has only in-frame clones and lacks some. The table includes hundreds of thousands of clones, around 85% detected once. The specimen was PBMCs or T cells enriched from blood (not recorded which). These receptors all stem from a woman in her fifties or sixties in a cohort exposed to, infected with or recovered from COVID-19 (not recorded which).

The V gene is TRBV9, the J gene TRBJ2-6; TRBD1 is a possible D gene (5 bases). The V end was cut by 3 bases, the J end by 0 bases, with 7 bases between. CDR1 and CDR2 (germline): SGDLS, YYNGEE. This CDR3 contains 15 residues. CDR3 DNA: TGTGCCAGCAGCGAGGACAACTCTGGGGCCAACGTCCTGACTTTC. Translated: CASSEDNSGANVLTF.

There are a few counts of this clone. The sample holds other DNA sequences that translate to the same CDR3. The chain uses TRBV4-2 and TRBJ2-7; a weak D match, TRBD2 (5 bases). CDR3 length: 12 amino acids. Trimming pared 4 bases from V and 3 bases from J, leaving 7 bases between. CDR1 is LGHNA, CDR2 YNFKEQ, per germline. The CDR3 sequence: CASSPSGYEQYF. DNA of the CDR3: TGTGCCAGCAGCCCCAGCGGCTACGAGCAGTACTTC.

The rearrangement joins TRBV6-6 to TRBJ1-2; D possibly corresponds to TRBD1 (5 bases). The length of the CDR3 is 15 residues. V was cut by 4 bases and J by 2 bases, with 14 bases left in between. CDR1 is MNHNY, CDR2 SVGAGI, per germline (reference sequence). This CDR3 reads CASSSLKWGNYGYTF. For the CDR3, the DNA is TGTGCCAGCAGTTCCCTCAAGTGGGGCAACTATGGCTACACCTTC.

In DNA form, the CDR3 reads TGTGCCAGCAGTCCGCATGGGACAGGGTTCCAGCCCCAGCATTTT. It translates to CASSPHGTGFQPQHF. The chain recombines TRBV28 with TRBJ1-5; 9 bases match TRBD1. The CDR3 length is 15 residues. Germline trimming cut 5 bases from V and 7 bases from J; bases unmatched to any gene: 9. Germline V lookup: CDR1 MDHEN, CDR2 SYDVKM.

The CDR3 nucleotides are TGTGCCAGCAGCACACAGGGGCATAATTCACCCCTCCACTTT. Translated, it gives CASSTQGHNSPLHF. J is TRBJ1-6 and V is TRBV7-2; 7 bases are a match to TRBD1. The J segment lost 5 bases and the V segment lost 5 bases, leaving 3 bases of the junction unmatched. CDR1 and CDR2 (germline): SGHTA, FQGNSA. CDR3 size: 14 residues.

The chain employs TRBV28 and TRBJ2-7; 7 bases map to TRBD2. CDR1 and CDR2 (germline): MDHEN, SYDVKM. The CDR3 covers 13 residues. With 7 bases clipped from V and 2 bases from J, the junction kept 5 bases outside the gene matches. Here the CDR3 reads CASIAGGTYEQYF. Here the CDR3 DNA reads TGTGCCAGCATTGCCGGGGGGACCTACGAGCAGTACTTC.

The chain couples TRBV23-1 to TRBJ1-1; 8 bases match TRBD1. TRBV23-1 is assigned to the ORF class and has an uncertain function. Trimming removed 8 bases from V and 10 bases from J; junction bases left unmatched: 9. The CDR3 consists of 12 residues. CDR3 protein: CASPHRGAGAFF. Here the CDR3 DNA reads TGCGCCAGCCCTCACAGGGGGGCTGGAGCTTTCTTT.

This clone was observed once. V is TRBV3-1 (or the pseudogene TRBV3-2) and J is TRBJ1-1, with 8 bases lining up with TRBD1. CDR3 length: 15 amino acids. The germline CDR1 and CDR2 sequences are LGHDT and YNNKEL (reference sequence). The ends lost 2 bases at V and 4 bases at J; junction bases unmatched: 6. The CDR3 sequence: CASSQLRTGRTEAFF. The DNA for the CDR3 is TGTGCCAGCAGCCAACTCAGGACAGGGCGCACTGAAGCTTTCTTT.

The gene calls are TRBV10-1 and TRBJ1-1, with D maybe TRBD1 (5 bases). Trimming left V 4 bases short and J 8 bases short, with 14 bases between. The CDR3 consists of 13 residues. Looked up from germline, CDR1 is WNHNN and CDR2 is SYGVQD (reference sequence). In DNA form, the CDR3 reads TGCGCCAGCAGTGTTCAGGGAACACGCGAAGCTTTCTTT. It codes for CASSVQGTREAFF.

This clone came up a few times. The V and J genes are TRBV10-3 and TRBJ2-2; 8 bases are a match to TRBD1. This CDR3 is built from 14 residues. Germline V gene data show CDR1 as ENHRY and CDR2 as SYGVKD. V lost 6 bases and J lost 4; bases outside the gene matches: 4. Here the CDR3 DNA reads TGTGCCATCAGCGGACAGGGACTCACCGGGGAGCTGTTTTTT. It specifies CAISGQGLTGELFF.

This clone has a single count. The chain is built from TRBV7-9 and TRBJ1-1; D uncertain. V shed 5 bases and J shed 3 bases, with 16 bases lying between them. Germline V lookup: CDR1 SEHNR, CDR2 FQNEAQ (reference sequence). The CDR3 is 15 amino acids. The CDR3 DNA is TGTGCCAGCAGCCCCCTCTTCGAGCTAGACACTGAAGCTTTCTTT. This codes for CASSPLFELDTEAFF.

The gene calls are TRBV4-2 and TRBJ1-2, with unresolved D. The V gene lost 0 bases and the J gene lost 2 bases, with 7 bases spanning the gap. CDR1 is LGHNA and CDR2 is YNFKEQ in the germline V gene. The CDR3 runs to 14 residues. CDR3: CASSQDAGNYGYTF. DNA of the CDR3: TGTGCCAGCAGCCAAGATGCGGGGAACTATGGCTACACCTTC.

The rearrangement joins TRBV7-2 to TRBJ1-2, with D maybe TRBD1 (6 bases). The CDR3 is 14 residues long. Germline CDR1 and CDR2: SGHTA and FQGNSA. The germline V and J ends were trimmed by 5 bases and 8 bases, with 18 bases remaining between them. The CDR3 sequence: CASSNRQVVVGYTF. The DNA for the CDR3 is TGTGCCAGCAGCAACCGACAGGTAGTGGTCGGCTACACCTTC.

This sequence joins TRBV24-1 and TRBJ2-1, with a weak D call TRBD2 (5 bases). V lost 7 bases and J 0 bases, leaving 12 bases between the germline ends. The length of the CDR3 is 15 residues. Germline V gives CDR1 KGHDR, CDR2 SFDVKD. The chain's CDR3 is CATSPRGLSYNEQFF. The CDR3 nucleotides are TGTGCCACCAGCCCTCGCGGGCTCTCCTACAATGAGCAGTTCTTC.

The rearrangement joins TRBV6-5 to TRBJ2-5; 8 bases are shared with TRBD1. Germline V gives CDR1 MNHEY, CDR2 SVGAGI. This CDR3 has 13 amino acids. The V gene end was trimmed by 9 bases and the J gene end by 3 bases; junction bases not matched to a gene: 6. In nucleotides, the CDR3 is TGTGCCAGTTCCAGGGGGCTCAAAGAGACCCAGTACTTC. This translates into CASSRGLKETQYF.

The chain links TRBV25-1 to TRBJ1-4; D call uncertain. The V end lost 4 bases, the J end lost 6 bases, and 15 bases lay between the germline ends. Germline V gives CDR1 MGHDK, CDR2 SYGVNS. CDR3 length: 15 amino acids. The CDR3 region is CASSGGIVSYEKLFF. In nucleotides, the CDR3 is TGTGCCAGCAGTGGAGGTATAGTGAGTTATGAAAAACTGTTTTTT.

The chain couples TRBV7-2 to TRBJ2-3, with 8 bases identical to TRBD2. This CDR3 is 16 amino acids long. Per germline, CDR1 SGHTA and CDR2 FQGNSA. Trimming removed 2 bases from V and 2 bases from J; junction bases left unmatched: 6. In DNA, the CDR3 is TGTGCCAGCAGCTTATTTTCCGGGGGGGACACAGATACGCAGTATTTT. Translated: CASSLFSGGDTDTQYF.

V gene TRBV12-3 or TRBV12-4 combines with J gene TRBJ1-2, with D possibly being TRBD1 (5 bases). CDR3 size: 13 residues. V was trimmed by 2 bases and J by 8 bases, leaving 12 bases between them. CDR3 DNA: TGTGCCAGCAGTTTAACCAGGGCGGGGGGCTACACCTTC. Its translation: CASSLTRAGGYTF.

This clone was recorded a few times. The genes are TRBV6-5 and TRBJ1-5; TRBD1 might be the D (5 bases). Germline assignment: CDR1 MNHEY and CDR2 SVGAGI. The CDR3 is 12 residues long. Deletions cut 6 bases from V and 11 bases from J, with 14 bases between. DNA for the CDR3: TGTGCCAGCAGAAGGGGCGGTGGGGCCCAGCATTTT. This encodes CASRRGGGAQHF.

The chain uses TRBV7-8 and TRBJ2-1; TRBD2 aligns across 7 bases. The CDR3 sequence is 15 residues long. Germline loops: CDR1 SGHVS, CDR2 FQNEAQ. The V gene end was trimmed by 2 bases and the J gene end by 5 bases; junction bases not matched to a gene: 6. The CDR3 DNA is TGTGCCAGCAGCTTATATGGCGGGGGTAACAATGAGCAGTTCTTC. Translation: CASSLYGGGNNEQFF.

The V call is TRBV28, the J call TRBJ1-1, with 7 bases that match TRBD1. The CDR3 is made up of 15 amino acids. The trim removed 3 bases at V and 1 base at J, leaving 5 bases unmatched. The germline gives CDR1 MDHEN, CDR2 SYDVKM. Here the CDR3 reads CASSFGGTENTEAFF. The CDR3 DNA is TGTGCCAGCAGTTTTGGGGGGACAGAGAACACTGAAGCTTTCTTT.

V usage is TRBV4-3 and J usage is TRBJ1-2; 7 bases map to TRBD1. The germline gives CDR1 LGHNA, CDR2 YSLEER. The J segment lost 5 bases and the V segment lost 0 bases, leaving 6 bases of the junction unmatched. The CDR3 has 15 residues. CDR3 in amino acids: CASSQDWQGGYGYTF. CDR3 in DNA: TGCGCCAGCAGCCAAGATTGGCAGGGGGGTTATGGCTACACCTTC.

The chain couples TRBV4-1 to TRBJ1-5; D possibly corresponds to TRBD1 (6 bases). With 1 base removed from V and 0 bases from J, the gap between germline ends came to 16 bases. Germline assignment: CDR1 MGHRA and CDR2 YSYEKL. The CDR3 has 18 residues. The CDR3 nucleotides are TGCGCCAGCAGCCAAGTCTTAGGGACAACTGCTAGCAATCAGCCCCAGCATTTT. This encodes CASSQVLGTTASNQPQHF.